One and the same sample provided the 15 T cell receptor beta chains below, sequenced in a study of read filtering for tumor transcriptome and immune sequencing. The library was built from roughly 400 ng RNA with molecular barcoded adaptors for alpha/delta and beta/gamma chains. One entry per CDR3 protein, called by TCRdb with MiXCR from the reads. The table includes more than 30,000 distinct CDR3 sequences, 14% detected once. Sequenced material: a population of CD138-negative cells sorted from bone marrow. These receptors all stem from a donor aged 40 or over with multiple myeloma.

This clonotype was found many times. The chain recombines TRBV5-1 with TRBJ2-2; D unclear. Trimming left V 2 bases short and J 0 bases short, with 11 bases between. The CDR3 is 16 amino acids. Germline V gives CDR1 SGHRS, CDR2 YFSETQ. The CDR3 loop is CASSLKYPPNTGELFF. CDR3 in DNA: TGCGCCAGCAGCTTAAAATACCCTCCGAACACCGGGGAGCTGTTTTTT.

This clonotype has more than one count but fewer than ten. The V call is TRBV6-6, the J call TRBJ1-5, with D hard to call. The CDR3 runs 13 residues. Germline CDR1 reads MNHNY; CDR2 reads SVGAGI (reference sequence). V shed 3 bases and J shed 7 bases, with 10 bases lying between them. Here the CDR3 reads CASSYESYQPQHF. CDR3 sequence (DNA): TGTGCCAGCAGTTATGAATCGTACCAGCCCCAGCATTTT.

This clonotype has just a few counts. The chain is built from TRBV20-1 and TRBJ2-1; TRBD2 might be the D (6 bases). With 5 bases removed from V and 4 bases from J, the gap between germline ends came to 12 bases. The CDR3 is made up of 13 amino acids. Germline-derived CDR1 and CDR2 are DFQATT and SNEGSKA (reference sequence). The CDR3 is CSAFGTDYNEQFF. The DNA of the CDR3 is TGCAGTGCTTTTGGGACTGATTACAATGAGCAGTTCTTC.

This clonotype was picked up a small number of times. The chain combines TRBV25-1 with TRBJ2-7; 7 nucleotides align to TRBD2. With V trimmed by 6 bases and J by 3 bases, 11 bases remained unmatched. CDR3 length: 15 amino acids. Per the germline V gene, CDR1 is MGHDK and CDR2 is SYGVNS. CDR3 protein: CASSERGEKNYEQYF. In DNA form, the CDR3 reads TGTGCCAGCAGCGAACGGGGGGAGAAAAACTACGAGCAGTACTTC.

For this clonotype: A much more abundant neighbour one base away suggests this may be a read error. CDR3 residues: CASASVVTYEQYF. CDR3 nucleotide sequence: TGTGCCAGCGCCTCGGTAGTTACCTACGAGCAGTACTTC. The chain couples TRBV6-1 to TRBJ2-7; the D is unclear. The ends were cut back, 8 bases at V and 2 bases at J, with 13 bases in the middle. Looked up from germline, CDR1 is MNHNS and CDR2 is SASEGT. This CDR3 is built from 13 residues.

This clonotype is medium-sized within its sample. CDR3 in amino acids: CASSLGLGLSSYNEQFF. Written as DNA, the CDR3 is TGTGCCAGCAGCTTGGGTCTAGGACTAAGCTCCTACAATGAGCAGTTCTTC. J is TRBJ2-1 and V is TRBV5-6; tentative D call: TRBD2 (6 bases). The ends were cut back, 0 bases at V and 0 bases at J, with 13 bases in the middle. The CDR3 is 17 residues long. Germline V CDR1 and CDR2: SGHDT, YYEEEE.

This clonotype was recorded a few times. A much larger clonotype is one base distant, so this may be a read error. The V and J genes are TRBV6-5 and TRBJ2-2, with D possibly matching TRBD1 (6 bases). The germline V gene encodes CDR1 MNHEY and CDR2 SVGAGI. CDR3 length: 16 residues. The V end was cut by 1 base, the J end by 1 base, with 10 bases between. DNA for the CDR3: TGTGCCAGCAGTTACTGGACAGCGAGGAACACCGGGGAGCTGTTTTTT. This encodes CASSYWTARNTGELFF.

This clonotype was observed many times. The gene calls are TRBV5-1 and TRBJ2-5; a weak D match, TRBD1 (6 bases). Trimming shortened V by 4 bases and J by 2 bases, and 9 bases separated the two germline ends. Per the germline V gene, CDR1 is SGHRS and CDR2 is YFSETQ. This CDR3 is built from 13 residues. In DNA, the CDR3 is TGCGCCAGCAGCCGACAGGTTCAAGAGACCCAGTACTTC. It codes for CASSRQVQETQYF.

Of note for this clonotype: A much larger clone sits a single nucleotide away, making a read error possible. This chain links TRBV7-8 with TRBJ2-7; D gene unclear. CDR1 and CDR2 from the germline V gene are SGHVS and FQNEAQ. CDR3 length: 13 amino acids. CDR3 bases: TGTGCCGGCAGCTTCCCATCCGCTAACGAGCAGTACTTC. Encoded protein: CAGSFPSANEQYF.

This clonotype was observed at least ten times. The J gene is TRBJ2-1, the V gene TRBV27; TRBD2 might be the D (6 bases). The length of the CDR3 is 17 residues. In germline, CDR1 is MNHEY, CDR2 SMNVEV (reference sequence). V was trimmed by 3 bases and J by 9 bases, leaving 24 bases between them. The CDR3 DNA reads TGTGCCAGCAGTTTCGGGTGGAGGGGCACATGGCCGAGTGAGCAGTTCTTC. Amino acid sequence: CASSFGWRGTWPSEQFF.

Points on this clonotype: Just one base apart from a much larger clone, this may be a read error. The chain couples TRBV5-1 to TRBJ2-2, with a possible D match to TRBD2 (5 bases). Germline-derived CDR1 and CDR2 are SGHRS and YFSETQ. The CDR3 covers 15 residues. The CDR3 sequence: CASQRPTSGTGEPFF. The CDR3, as DNA: TGCGCCAGCCAGCGCCCGACTTCTGGAACCGGGGAGCCGTTTTTT.

Note on this clonotype: Just one base apart from a much larger clone, this may be a read error. Since the CDR3 does not end with the conserved phenylalanine or tryptophan, this likely comes from a read error. This chain uses TRBV2 with TRBJ2-1; the D gene is possibly TRBD2 (5 bases). Trimming removed 8 bases from V and 11 bases from J, with 16 bases in between. Germline V gene data show CDR1 as SNHLY and CDR2 as FYNNEI. CDR3 size: 12 residues. The CDR3, as DNA: TGTGCCAGCGTTATCGGGGTTAATAAGCAGTTCTCC. Translating it yields CASVIGVNKQFS.

This clonotype showed up many times. The gene calls are TRBV5-1 and TRBJ1-2; no clear D gene. Trimming cost V 0 bases and J 5 bases, with 11 bases left between them. Per germline, CDR1 SGHRS and CDR2 YFSETQ. The CDR3 runs to 14 residues. The CDR3 protein is CASSLGSGEYGYTF. CDR3 nucleotide sequence: TGCGCCAGCAGCTTGGGGTCGGGAGAGTATGGCTACACCTTC. Full variable domain (rest looked up from reference TRBV5-1 and TRBJ1-2): KAGVTQTPRYLIKTRGQQVTLSCSPISGHRSVSWYQQTPGQGLQFLFEYFSETQRNKGNFPGRFSGRQFSNSRSEMNVSTLELGDSALYLCASSLGSGEYGYTFGSGTRLTVV.

This clonotype has more than one count but fewer than ten. The rearrangement joins TRBV5-6 to TRBJ2-3, with D perhaps matching TRBD1 (5 bases). Trimming took off 1 base at V and 11 bases at J, with 8 bases between the two ends. CDR3 length: 11 residues. Looked up from germline, CDR1 is SGHDT and CDR2 is YYEEEE. The CDR3 DNA is TGTGCCAGCAGCTTGCTACAGGTGCAGTATTTT. Protein: CASSLLQVQYF.

This clonotype was observed a handful of times. The chain employs TRBV5-5 and TRBJ1-5, with TRBD1 matching 9 bases. The CDR3 is 14 residues long. V trimming: 3 bases; J trimming: 5 bases; junction bases outside the gene matches: 3. The germline V gene encodes CDR1 SGHKS and CDR2 YYEKEE (reference sequence). CDR3 DNA: TGTGCCAGCAGCTCAGGGACAGGGCATCAGCCCCAGCATTTT. Its translation is CASSSGTGHQPQHF. Variable domain in full (rest from reference TRBV5-5 and TRBJ1-5): DAGVTQSPTHLIKTRGQQVTLRCSPISGHKSVSWYQQVLGQGPQFIFQYYEKEERGRGNFPDRFSARQFPNYSSELNVNALLLGDSALYLCASSSGTGHQPQHFGDGTRLSIL.